Below are 20 T cell receptor beta chains sequenced from a single sample in a study of T cells in Graves' hyperthyroidism and ophthalmopathy. The TCR beta CDR3 regions underwent amplification using RNA transcripts as the source. TCR CDR3 regions were first amplified by RT-PCR with HTBI primers. Using its own MiXCR run on the multiplex PCR reads, TCRdb lists one record per CDR3 protein. The table includes hundreds of thousands of distinct CDR3 sequences, 13% detected once. The material sequenced was blood. The receptors stem from a woman under 30 with Graves' hyperthyroidism.

In its sample, this clonotype was seen a few times. The genes are TRBV29-1 and TRBJ2-5; 7 positions match TRBD1. Germline values: CDR1 SQVTM, CDR2 ANQGSEA. Losses at the gene ends were 7 bases for V and 9 bases for J; bases not matched to a gene: 14. The CDR3 runs to 13 residues. In nucleotides, the CDR3 is TGCAGCGCCGGGACAGATGGAGTCGGGGCCCAGTACTTC. As protein: CSAGTDGVGAQYF.

V gene TRBV19 combines with J gene TRBJ1-5; weak D call: TRBD1 (6 bases). The CDR3 contains 15 residues. Germline V CDR1 and CDR2: LNHDA, SQIVND (reference sequence). V dropped 4 bases and J dropped 0 bases, with 10 bases sitting between them. Here the CDR3 DNA reads TGTGCCAGTAGTACCGTGGACAGTAGCAATCAGCCCCAGCATTTT. Translating it yields CASSTVDSSNQPQHF.

V gene TRBV20-1 combines with J gene TRBJ2-3; 8 nucleotides match TRBD2. The germline V gene has CDR1 DFQATT and CDR2 SNEGSKA (reference sequence). The CDR3 extends over 16 amino acids. V gave up 6 bases and J gave up 2 bases; unmatched junction bases: 13. In nucleotides, the CDR3 is TGCAGTGCGTGGGAAATAGAAGCGGGGGCCACAGATACGCAGTATTTT. Its translation is CSAWEIEAGATDTQYF.

This clonotype was counted between two and nine times. The rearrangement uses TRBV30 and TRBJ2-3; a possible D gene is TRBD2 (7 bases). CDR1 and CDR2 from the germline V gene are GTSNPN and SVGIG (reference sequence). V shed 3 bases and J shed 0 bases, with 13 bases lying between them. This CDR3 comprises 15 residues. Written as DNA, the CDR3 is TGTGCCTGGAGCAGGGGAGGGGCGAGCACAGATACGCAGTATTTT. This gives the protein CAWSRGGASTDTQYF. Using reference TRBV30 and TRBJ2-3 for the parts outside the CDR3, the full variable domain is SQTIHQWPATLVQPVGSPLSLECTVEGTSNPNLYWYRQAAGRGLQLLFYSVGIGQISSEVPQNLSASRPQDRQFILSSKKLLLSDSGFYLCAWSRGGASTDTQYFGPGTRLTVL.

This clonotype was detected ten times or more. The CDR3 DNA sequence: TGTGCCAGCAGCTTCGGGACCCAAGAGACCCAGTACTTC. Residues: CASSFGTQETQYF. V is TRBV11-3 and J is TRBJ2-5, with D possibly being TRBD1 or TRBD2 (5 bases each). CDR1 is SGHNT and CDR2 is YENEEA in the germline V gene. Deletions cut 3 bases from V and 1 base from J, with 6 bases between. There are 13 residues in the CDR3.

This sequence joins TRBV29-1 and TRBJ1-2, with D hard to call. The CDR3 loop spans 13 amino acids. Germline loops: CDR1 SQVTM, CDR2 ANQGSEA. Deletions cut 5 bases from V and 2 bases from J, with 12 bases between. CDR3 coding DNA: TGCAGCGTTTTAAATGTTGAGAACTATGGCTACACCTTC. Translating it yields CSVLNVENYGYTF.

This clonotype was seen ten or more times. The genes are TRBV5-8 and TRBJ2-3; TRBD1 matches at 8 bases. The CDR3 has 16 residues. After removal of 4 bases from V and 2 bases from J, the junction contained 9 bases not matched to a gene. CDR1 and CDR2 from the germline V gene are SGHTS and YDEGEE. CDR3 region: CASSQPGTGLTDTQYF. CDR3 bases: TGTGCCAGCAGCCAACCCGGGACAGGACTCACAGATACGCAGTATTTT. Full variable domain (rest looked up from reference TRBV5-8 and TRBJ2-3): EAGVTQSPTHLIKTRGQQATLRCSPISGHTSVYWYQQALGLGLQFLLWYDEGEERNRGNFPPRFSGRQFPNYSSELNVNALELEDSALYLCASSQPGTGLTDTQYFGPGTRLTVL.

In its sample, this clonotype was seen a few times. The chain couples TRBV7-2 to TRBJ2-3, with 9 bases fitting TRBD2. Germline loops: CDR1 SGHTA, CDR2 FQGNSA. With V trimmed by 1 base and J by 1 base, 6 bases remained unmatched. The CDR3 has 17 amino acids. This chain's CDR3 is CASSLGRRGGGTDTQYF. The CDR3 DNA reads TGTGCCAGCAGCTTAGGACGACGCGGGGGGGGCACAGATACGCAGTATTTT.

This clonotype occurred many times. The V and J genes are TRBV11-2 and TRBJ2-7; the D is unclear. Germline V CDR1 and CDR2: SGHAT, FQNNGV. This CDR3 is built from 16 residues. Trimming removed 5 bases from V and 0 bases from J, with 17 bases in between. CDR3 amino acids: CASSGPRAESSYEQYF. The CDR3 nucleotides are TGTGCCAGCAGCGGACCACGGGCGGAGAGCTCCTACGAGCAGTACTTC. Filled out from reference TRBV11-2 and TRBJ2-7, the complete variable domain reads EAGVAQSPRYKIIEKRQSVAFWCNPISGHATLYWYQQILGQGPKLLIQFQNNGVVDDSQLPKDRFSAERLKGVDSTLKIQPAKLEDSAVYLCASSGPRAESSYEQYFGPGTRLTVT.

This clonotype was seen repeatedly, ten times or more. V gene TRBV12-5 combines with J gene TRBJ2-2; 8 positions agree with TRBD1. This CDR3 is built from 18 residues. CDR1 LGHNT and CDR2 FRNRAP come from the germline V gene. The V segment lost 1 base and the J segment 4 bases; nucleotides outside the gene matches: 11. The DNA for the CDR3 is TGTGCTAGTGGTTTGGCCCGCAAGGACAGGGAAGGCACCGGGGAGCTGTTTTTT. This gives the protein CASGLARKDREGTGELFF.

In this sample, this clonotype turned up a few times. In nucleotides, the CDR3 is TGTGCCAGCAGCTTGGAGGGGTGGTACACCTTC. Its protein is CASSLEGWYTF. This chain connects TRBV7-2 to TRBJ1-2; weak D call: TRBD1 (5 bases). Germline loops: CDR1 SGHTA, CDR2 FQGNSA. Trimming took 3 bases from V and 11 from J, leaving 10 bases between them. The CDR3 is made up of 11 amino acids.

In its sample, this clonotype was seen many times. V gene TRBV27 combines with J gene TRBJ2-1; TRBD1 matches 8 bases. Germline V CDR1 and CDR2: MNHEY, SMNVEV (reference sequence). The V gene end was trimmed by 8 bases and the J gene end by 4 bases; junction bases not matched to a gene: 1. CDR3 size: 12 residues. Written as DNA, the CDR3 is TGTGCCAGCGGGACAGGTTACAATGAGCAGTTCTTC. Translating it yields CASGTGYNEQFF.

This CDR3 reads CATQGGRTNTEAFF. CDR3 in DNA: TGTGCCACCCAAGGCGGACGGACGAACACTGAAGCTTTCTTT. V is TRBV6-1 and J is TRBJ1-1; D remains ambiguous. The CDR3 extends over 14 amino acids. Trimming cost V 10 bases and J 1 base, with 16 bases left between them. CDR1 and CDR2 (germline): MNHNS, SASEGT.

This clonotype was counted ten times or more. The gene calls are TRBV7-9 and TRBJ2-1; 10 nucleotides match TRBD1. The CDR3 extends over 15 amino acids. J lost 7 bases, V lost 3 bases, and 6 bases had no gene match. CDR1 and CDR2 (germline): SEHNR, FQNEAQ (reference sequence). The CDR3 DNA reads TGTGCCAGCAGCTTGTCGGGACAGGGGTCAAATGAGCAGTTCTTC. Translation gives CASSLSGQGSNEQFF.

Only a few counts were recorded for this clonotype. J is TRBJ2-7 and V is TRBV6-6; maybe TRBD2 (7 bases). Germline V gene lookup returns CDR1 MNHNY and CDR2 SVGAGI (reference sequence). Trimming cost V 0 bases and J 6 bases, with 24 bases left between them. The CDR3 contains 18 residues. The CDR3 DNA sequence: TGTGCCAGCAGTTACTCGGCGGAGGGGCCCTCCCGGGGGGCCGAGCAGTACTTC. This translates into CASSYSAEGPSRGAEQYF.

This clonotype was observed many times. This chain connects TRBV3-1 to TRBJ1-1, with 8 bases that match TRBD1. CDR3 size: 15 residues. Germline CDR1 is LGHDT and CDR2 is YNNKEL (reference sequence). Trimming at V came to 3 bases and at J to 2 bases, leaving 5 bases not matched to a gene. The CDR3 sequence is CASSHGQGVNTEAFF. The DNA of the CDR3 is TGTGCCAGCAGCCATGGACAGGGTGTTAACACTGAAGCTTTCTTT.

This clonotype was seen ten or more times. This chain links TRBV18 with TRBJ2-5, with D perhaps being TRBD1 or TRBD2 (5 bases each). Germline V gene lookup returns CDR1 KGHSH and CDR2 LQKENI. V was pared by 0 bases and J by 3 bases, with 8 bases between. This CDR3 is built from 14 residues. Here the CDR3 reads CASSPPGTEETQYF. The DNA of the CDR3 is TGTGCCAGCTCACCACCTGGGACGGAAGAGACCCAGTACTTC. The full variable domain, its missing parts supplied by reference TRBV18 and TRBJ2-5, is NAGVMQNPRHLVRRRGQEARLRCSPMKGHSHVYWYRQLPEEGLKFMVYLQKENIIDESGMPKERFSAEFPKEGPSILRIQQVVRGDSAAYFCASSPPGTEETQYFGPGTRLLVL.

This clonotype was seen a handful of times. This chain links TRBV7-9 with TRBJ1-5, with a weak D call TRBD1 (6 bases). The germline CDR1 and CDR2 sequences are SEHNR and FQNEAQ (reference sequence). V was trimmed by 3 bases and J by 4 bases, leaving 13 bases between them. The CDR3 runs 15 residues. CDR3 sequence reads: CASSFSQGTNQPQHF. DNA for the CDR3: TGTGCCAGCAGCTTTAGTCAGGGGACAAATCAGCCCCAGCATTTT.

This clonotype occurred a few times. The CDR3 DNA sequence: TGCGCCAGCAGCTTGGCTCCCTCGGGGGCAATTTCCACAGATACGCAGTATTTT. Protein: CASSLAPSGAISTDTQYF. This chain links TRBV5-1 with TRBJ2-3, with D perhaps being TRBD1 or TRBD2 (6 bases each). V was shortened by 0 bases and J by 2 bases, with 19 bases between the two germline ends. CDR3 size: 18 residues. CDR1 SGHRS and CDR2 YFSETQ come from the germline V gene.

This clonotype was observed at least ten times. The chain recombines TRBV6-1 with TRBJ2-3, with D unclear. Per the germline V gene, CDR1 is MNHNS and CDR2 is SASEGT. The CDR3 loop spans 14 amino acids. V lost 7 bases and J lost 1, with 12 bases in between. The CDR3 bases are TGTGCCAGCACCCTCGCCACGGGCACAGATACGCAGTATTTT. It is translated as CASTLATGTDTQYF.